The 14 T cell receptor beta chains below were found in one sample sequenced in a study of brain T cells in children with intractable seizures. This table comes from immunoSEQ multiplex PCR, and its TCRdb copy is limited to in-frame clones, with some not included. The sample shows some 41,000 clones, about nine tenths of them seen only once. Sequenced here: peripheral blood, sampled at surgery. All receptors come from a girl aged 2 to 10 with tuberous sclerosis and intractable seizures.

This chain uses TRBV12-3 or TRBV12-4 with TRBJ1-1; D perhaps matches TRBD1 (6 bases). Deletions cut 6 bases from V and 6 bases from J, with 14 bases between. The CDR3 runs 13 residues. The CDR3 DNA is TGTGCCAGCAGCGGCATGACAGGTTCTGAAGCTTTCTTT. Protein product: CASSGMTGSEAFF.

This clone was observed once. This chain connects TRBV7-2 to TRBJ1-4, with a possible D match to TRBD1 (6 bases). Germline CDR1 and CDR2: SGHTA and FQGNSA. Trimming stripped 5 bases from V and 3 bases from J, with 13 bases between. The CDR3 consists of 15 residues. The CDR3 loop reads CASSVIQGPNEKLFF. In DNA, the CDR3 is TGTGCCAGCAGCGTAATACAGGGTCCTAATGAAAAACTGTTTTTT.

This clone has only one observation. This chain uses TRBV19 with TRBJ1-2, with D possibly matching TRBD1 (5 bases). Germline CDR1 reads LNHDA; CDR2 reads SQIVND (reference sequence). Trimming took 1 base from V and 4 from J, leaving 13 bases between them. The length of the CDR3 is 15 residues. This CDR3 is CASSIGPGRIYGYTF. CDR3 bases: TGTGCCAGTAGTATAGGACCGGGACGGATCTATGGCTACACCTTC.

V is TRBV19 and J is TRBJ2-7; D unclear. Germline CDR1 is LNHDA and CDR2 is SQIVND (reference sequence). This CDR3 is built from 10 residues. V was trimmed by 4 bases and J by 6 bases, leaving 4 bases between them. The CDR3, as DNA: TGTGCCAGTAGTAAGGTCGAGCAGTACGTC. This codes for CASSKVEQYV.

A single count supports this clone. The chain is built from TRBV19 and TRBJ2-1; D may be TRBD1 (5 bases). Trimming took off 0 bases at V and 7 bases at J, with 13 bases between the two ends. From germline, CDR1 is LNHDA and CDR2 SQIVND (reference sequence). The CDR3 totals 15 residues. For the CDR3, the DNA is TGTGCCAGTAGTATAGAGGTAGGGGCTAATAATGAGCAGTTCTTC. Its translation: CASSIEVGANNEQFF.

The chain is built from TRBV19 and TRBJ1-6; the D is unclear. CDR1 is LNHDA and CDR2 is SQIVND in the germline V gene (reference sequence). Trimming removed 3 bases from V and 7 bases from J, with 10 bases in between. This CDR3 region has 14 residues. In DNA, the CDR3 is TGTGCCAGTAGTATCGAGTTCGGGAATTCACCCCTCCACTTT. Its translation is CASSIEFGNSPLHF.

This clone occurred once. The chain joins TRBV4-1 to TRBJ1-3; D might be TRBD1 (5 bases). Germline V gene lookup returns CDR1 MGHRA and CDR2 YSYEKL. The CDR3 is made up of 14 amino acids. The V gene lost 3 bases and the J gene lost 2 bases, with 8 bases spanning the gap. CDR3 in DNA: TGCGCCAGCAGCCACCCACAGGCTGGAAACACCATATATTTT. It yields the protein CASSHPQAGNTIYF.

This chain joins TRBV28 and TRBJ1-6; TRBD1 aligns across 8 bases. Germline V gene sequence: CDR1 MDHEN, CDR2 SYDVKM. The CDR3 is made up of 15 amino acids. The V gene end was trimmed by 5 bases and the J gene end by 7 bases; junction bases not matched to a gene: 7. The CDR3 bases are TGTGCCAGCAGTCCGGCGACAGGGGTGAATTCACCCCTCCACTTT. It specifies CASSPATGVNSPLHF.

V gene TRBV15 combines with J gene TRBJ1-5, with no clear D. V lost 1 base and J lost 10, with 11 bases in between. Germline CDR1 is LNHNV and CDR2 is YYDKDF (reference sequence). The CDR3 totals 13 residues. In DNA, the CDR3 is TGTGCCACCAGCAGAGTCTTGGGAATCCCCCAGCATTTT. It encodes CATSRVLGIPQHF.

This sequence joins TRBV19 and TRBJ2-3; TRBD1 matches 8 bases. CDR3 size: 16 residues. The germline CDR1 and CDR2 sequences are LNHDA and SQIVND (reference sequence). V shed 3 bases and J 1 base; nucleotides not matched to a gene: 6. This CDR3 is CASSIGQGVGTDTQYF. The CDR3 nucleotides are TGTGCCAGTAGTATCGGACAGGGCGTTGGCACAGATACGCAGTATTTT. The full variable domain, in which reference TRBV19 and TRBJ2-3 provide the parts outside the CDR3, is DGGITQSPKYLFRKEGQNVTLSCEQNLNHDAMYWYRQDPGQGLRLIYYSQIVNDFQKGDIAEGYSVSREKKESFPLTVTSAQKNPTAFYLCASSIGQGVGTDTQYFGPGTRLTVL.

CDR3 amino acids: CASSPAQCYEQYV. CDR3 DNA sequence: TGTGCCAGCAGCCCTGCACAGTGTTACGAGCAGTACGTC. V is TRBV21-1 and J is TRBJ2-7; whether TRBD1, the table's D call, matches the DNA was not checked. TRBV21-1 is assigned pseudogene status. CDR3 length: 13 amino acids.

The chain uses TRBV7-8 and TRBJ1-5; 10 bases fit TRBD1. This CDR3 spans 17 amino acids. The V and J ends lost 3 bases and 7 bases, in that order; junction bases with no gene match: 12. CDR1 is SGHVS and CDR2 is FQNEAQ in the germline V gene. The CDR3 DNA reads TGTGCCAGCAGCTTTACCGGGACAGGGGAGAGAGGGCAGCCCCAGCATTTT. Translating gives CASSFTGTGERGQPQHF. Full variable domain (missing parts from reference TRBV7-8 and TRBJ1-5): GAGVSQSPRYKVAKRGQDVALRCDPISGHVSLFWYQQALGQGPEFLTYFQNEAQLDKSGLPSDRFFAERPEGSVSTLKIQRTQQEDSAVYLCASSFTGTGERGQPQHFGDGTRLSIL.

The chain joins TRBV7-2 to TRBJ1-3; D gene ambiguous. CDR1 is SGHTA, CDR2 FQGNSA, per germline. The CDR3 loop spans 16 amino acids. The V end was cut by 1 base, the J end by 0 bases, with 10 bases between. As DNA, the CDR3 is TGTGCCAGCAGCTTAGTTCGGGCTTTCTCTGGAAACACCATATATTTT. This gives the protein CASSLVRAFSGNTIYF. Based on the CDR3 plus reference TRBV7-2 and TRBJ1-3, the full variable domain is GAGVSQSPSNKVTEKGKDVELRCDPISGHTALYWYRQSLGQGLEFLIYFQGNSAPDKSGLPSDRFSAERTGGSVSTLTIQRTQQEDSAVYLCASSLVRAFSGNTIYFGEGSWLTVV.

V usage is TRBV7-9 and J usage is TRBJ1-3; a weak D match, TRBD1 (5 bases). The CDR3 extends over 16 amino acids. Germline lookup yields CDR1 SEHNR and CDR2 FQNEAQ (reference sequence). V was clipped by 1 base and J by 2 bases, with 12 bases between them. The CDR3 nucleotides are TGTGCCAGCAGCTTAGTTCCGGGGACTACTGGAAACACCATATATTTT. Translated, it gives CASSLVPGTTGNTIYF.